This T cell receptor beta chain came from a study of cytomegalovirus exposure and HLA in healthy donors (dated by TCRdb to between 2016 and 2019). Background for the entire study: An earlier analysis of roughly 570 of the donors reported roughly 300 Gb of sequence data and roughly 120 million unique TCR beta sequences obtained from around 170 million T cells. About 280 gigabases of sequencing data and 70 million to 100 million unique TCR sequences made up an early release that covered fewer than 650 HLA-typed donors. Of the 300 to 450 genotyped donors, 65% to 90% fell in the genetic ancestry cluster associated with self-reported Caucasian donors. The study aimed to test whether cataloging public T cell receptors could reveal signatures of past pathogen exposure. The T cell repertoires of around 670 subjects were profiled by immunosequencing and related to cytomegalovirus serostatus. Along with the roughly 700-subject first cohort, a separate validation cohort of some 130 different subjects was used. The study combined high-throughput TCR immunosequencing, statistical association of individual TCRs with disease status, and machine learning to predict cytomegalovirus infection status. A later analysis re-examined previously published TCR beta repertoires from 600 to 700 donors and added high-resolution HLA genotyping to investigate patterns of TCR occurrence. The later analysis used no new phenotypic data to find candidate immune exposures, relying instead on TCR beta sequences and their occurrence across donors. To decide whether each TCR beta V gene segment behaved as functional or pseudogenic, an earlier analysis of some 600 of the donors relied on high-throughput TCR beta sequencing. Donor age, sex, ethnicity and CMV serostatus were compiled alongside the repertoire data. A later genetic analysis used genome-wide SNP genotypes for about 65% of the roughly 700 donors, treating that subset as a discovery cohort. Every discovery cohort repertoire had been produced on one sequencing platform. HLA typing covered class I and class II loci at four-digit resolution. The number of donors typed differed by locus, with roughly 629-640 for A, B, C, DRB1 and DQB1, approximately 500 for DQA1, some 570 for DPA1, and some 450 for DPB1. Several DR-DQ haplotypes were handled as single units for association and clustering because linkage in the cohort was strong. Among roughly 400 genotyped donors of the cohort, an average of about 240,000 unique TCR beta nucleotide sequences were sequenced per donor, around 20% of them non-productive. The paper as a whole reports these results and caveats: A total of fewer than 200 TCR beta chains were listed by the study as associated with cytomegalovirus. A further reported finding was that TCR beta sequences accurately predicted the HLA-A and HLA-B alleles for most subjects in the first cohort. In this cohort, only TCR beta chains were sequenced, and detectable features were limited by the absence of alpha or paired-chain data. Most TCR sequences were seen in very few donors, while some public TCRs were found in many individuals. A cluster of highly shared sequence variants was judged likely to represent a technical artifact of the sequencing pipeline. Broadly in line with IMGT annotations, most TCR beta V segments showed up in productive rearrangements about 90% or about 30% of the time in an earlier analysis of roughly 590 of the donors. Assigning TCR associations to individual alleles was difficult when HLA alleles, especially DR and DQ, strongly co-occurred. A later analysis found that TCR association rates varied across HLA loci, with DRB1 alleles showing the most associated TCRs and HLA-C alleles the fewest. Several of the top co-occurrence clusters appeared to be linked to parvovirus B19, influenza, CMV and Epstein-Barr virus, according to a later analysis. For the cohort, immune exposure information was limited to CMV serostatus. Because the 87-base-pair reads could not distinguish some IMGT-functional V segments, including TRBV6-2 and TRBV6-3, those segments were excluded. Because HLA typing was unavailable for some donors at each locus, only the typed subset was used in association tests. According to a later genetic analysis, donors in an Asian-associated ancestry cluster had fewer N-insertions in productive TCRs than the approximately 650-donor mean. Most CMV-associated TCR beta chains appeared to be HLA-restricted in a later analysis, and the HLA associations seemed to be driven largely by CMV exposure. The classifier was reported to diagnose cytomegalovirus status with high specificity and sensitivity in both the original cohort and the validation cohort. Compared with equally common non-associated chains, HLA-associated TCR beta chains in a later analysis were more clonally expanded and had lower generation probabilities. Linkage disequilibrium might explain the correlated functional status among segregating V segments, but an unknown experimental factor could not be ruled out. A few of the identified cytomegalovirus-associated TCR beta chains were confirmed in vitro to be specific for cytomegalovirus antigens. It was suggested by the authors that the approach could potentially be generalized to other disease states and immunological phenotypes. Presence/absence analyses assumed roughly uniform sequencing depth across donors, an assumption that may not hold. The earlier analysis of approximately 540 of the donors excluded 15 to 20 rarely observed V segments, including chromosome 9 orphons, because counts were too low. V-gene and J-gene trimming of TCR beta chains was associated with a missense DCLRE1C variant in a later genetic analysis, and the association was replicated in an independent cohort. At a false discovery rate of 0.05, a later analysis linked 16,951 TCR beta sequences to specific HLA alleles.

For this clone: The antigen it binds to is not known. It has no much larger one-base neighbor in the sample; base qualities were not kept.

V is clipped by 6 bases and J by 8 bases, and the sequence between their germline boundaries is 19 bases long. Measured from the cysteine to the phenylalanine, the CDR3 is 14 residues long. Of the read, only the CDR3 DNA is kept; its 42 bases are in frame from base 1. Per the germline V gene (reference sequence), LNHDA is the CDR1 and SQIVND is the CDR2. The receptor library was made with the immunoSEQ multiplex PCR assay. The multiplex PCR relied on a mix of 60 forward primers for TCR Vbeta segments and 13 reverse primers for TCR Jbeta segments. A multiplex PCR assay on genomic DNA amplified the CDR3 region of rearranged TCR beta genes. Amplified TCR beta libraries were sequenced as 87-base-pair reads on the Illumina HiSeq System. In the paper's pipeline: Across the 700 or so repertoires, a later analysis counted 60 million to 90 million unique TCR beta chains, 8.5 million to 12 million of which were shared by at least two donors. A nearest-neighbor algorithm error-corrected the raw reads and collapsed the reads into unique sequences, merging closely related sequences to remove PCR and sequencing errors. To assign V, D and J gene segments, CDR3 sequences were aligned to IMGT reference sequences. For a sequence to be retained, at least a six-nucleotide match to both a V gene segment and a J gene segment was required. A rearrangement was called productive if the CDR3 had no stop codons and remained in frame with V and J, and every other rearrangement was called non-productive. Following IMGT convention, CDR3 was defined as the stretch from the second conserved V-encoded cysteine up to the conserved J-encoded phenylalanine. Sequences without an unambiguous match to a single V gene segment were excluded from the earlier analysis of several hundred of the donors. An earlier analysis of several hundred of the donors classified V segments as functional when productive rearrangements were above 56.7% and as segregating when the standard deviation between donors was above 5%. A statistical classification framework was built for diagnosing cytomegalovirus status from the catalog of TCR beta chain sequences. In a later analysis, V and J genes were assigned by comparing TCR nucleotide sequences against IMGT/GENE-DB human TR gene sequences. In a later analysis, CDR3 sequences and most-parsimonious VDJ recombination scenarios were assigned using the TCRdist pipeline. In a later analysis, every TCR beta chain was defined by the combination of its CDR3 amino acid sequence and its V-gene family, and reads without a unique V-gene family were dropped. A later analysis removed 592 highly shared, low-generation-probability nucleotide sequences to deal with suspected cross-contamination and a sequencing artifact. For each public chain, a later analysis derived a clonal expansion index from normalized ranks of inferred template counts within each repertoire. In a later analysis, generation probabilities were computed using a VDJ recombination model fitted to out-of-frame rearrangements, and the results were checked against IGoR. A later analysis scored TCR-TCR, TCR-HLA and TCR-CMV co-occurrence with hypergeometric tests, applying a repertoire-size bias correction to TCR pairs. To estimate false discovery rates, a later analysis permuted the HLA or CMV assignments 20 times. In a later analysis, co-occurring TCRs were grouped using DBSCAN, and TCRdist sequence similarity was added for clustering within HLA-allele-positive subsets. Repertoires with fewer than 30,000 or more than 120,000 public chains, plus five repertoires with anomalous nucleotide sharing, were excluded from co-occurrence clustering. TCRdb retrieved this table from immuneACCESS and kept in-frame rearrangements only. Not all clones are present; in checked studies, unresolved V genes account for under half, and no reason is known for the remainder. V and J calls and clone size are those listed in that table; D and trimming were worked out from the DNA. For this sample the table gives roughly 160,000 clones, of which 70% to 90% were detected only once. The ten largest clonotypes hold over 2.5% of the sample.

In total, approximately 610 healthy bone marrow donors made up the cohort. Cohort members were all nominally healthy when sampled, although unrecorded immune exposures were likely present. The donor was CMV seropositive and was included in the group of 250 to 350 seropositive cohort members. Each donor provided a peripheral blood sample, and peripheral blood mononuclear cells were used for TCR beta sequencing. The Qiagen DNeasy Blood Extraction Kit was used to extract genomic DNA from the blood cell samples. The V gene is TRBV19 and the J gene is TRBJ1-2; D gene: possibly TRBD1, on 6 matching bases. Sequenced material: PBMCs. The source is a young man in good health and CMV-seropositive. The CDR3 protein sequence reads: CASSMGSGAGGYTF. The DNA reads TGTGCCAGTAGCATGGGGTCAGGGGCGGGCGGCTACACCTTC.